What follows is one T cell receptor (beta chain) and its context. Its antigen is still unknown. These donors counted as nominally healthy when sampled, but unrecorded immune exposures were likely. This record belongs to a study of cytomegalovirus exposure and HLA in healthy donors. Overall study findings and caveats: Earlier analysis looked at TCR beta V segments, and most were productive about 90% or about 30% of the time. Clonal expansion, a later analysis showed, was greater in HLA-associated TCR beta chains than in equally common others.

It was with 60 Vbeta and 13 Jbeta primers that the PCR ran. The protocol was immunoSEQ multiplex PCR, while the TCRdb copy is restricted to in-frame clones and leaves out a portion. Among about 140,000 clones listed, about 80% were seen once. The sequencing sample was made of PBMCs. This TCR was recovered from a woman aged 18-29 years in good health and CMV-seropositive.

CDR3 nucleotide sequence: TGTGCCAGCAGACCAGGGGGAACCTACGAGCAGTACTTC. It specifies CASRPGGTYEQYF. The V gene is TRBV7-2, the J gene TRBJ2-7, with 7 bases lining up with TRBD1. Germline V gene data show CDR1 as SGHTA and CDR2 as FQGNSA. V was clipped by 6 bases and J by 2 bases; unmatched bases: 4. The CDR3 runs 13 residues. Using reference TRBV7-2 and TRBJ2-7 for the parts outside the CDR3, the full variable domain is GAGVSQSPSNKVTEKGKDVELRCDPISGHTALYWYRQSLGQGLEFLIYFQGNSAPDKSGLPSDRFSAERTGGSVSTLTIQRTQQEDSAVYLCASRPGGTYEQYFGPGTRLTVT.